This T cell receptor (beta chain) was recovered during a study of CD8+CD57+ T cells in acquired aplastic anemia. The sequenced patients had an expansion of CD8+CD57+ cells seen by flow cytometry. Diagnosis of severe acquired aplastic anemia applied to all patients. This clonotype has only a few counts. Its antigen is as yet unknown. There are 15 residues in the CDR3. The V and J ends lost 5 bases and 7 bases, in that order; junction bases with no gene match: 12. CDR1 and CDR2 from the germline V gene are KGHDR and SFDVKD. Study-level findings and limits: Patients had around 30 CD8+ CDR3 sequences in common with controls (the shared set).

Genomic DNA provided the template from which TCR beta VDJ and CDR3 profiles were obtained. MiXCR was run by TCRdb on the reads, yielding one entry per CDR3 protein. The sample carries 100,000 to 150,000 distinct CDR3 sequences, under 65% recorded once. The chain combines TRBV24-1 with TRBJ1-1, with 7 bases that match TRBD1. The sample comprised sorted CD4+, CD8+, or CD8+CD57+ T cells (not recorded which) from PBMCs. This receptor was taken from a human donor with aplastic anemia. The CDR3 DNA reads TGTGCCACCAGTGGTCTCCCGGGACAGCTGGATGAAGCTTTCTTT. This gives the protein CATSGLPGQLDEAFF.